A single sample is the source of the 10 T cell receptor beta chains below, sequenced in a study of blood T cell repertoires in COVID-19. Clones were read by immunoSEQ multiplex PCR, and TCRdb kept only the in-frame ones, dropping some. The data show around 250,000 clones, approximately 90% seen once. The sample consisted of PBMCs or T cells enriched from blood (not recorded which). Receptors originate from a man aged 50-60 years who had been exposed to COVID-19.

V usage is TRBV6-5 and J usage is TRBJ1-1; D may be TRBD1 (6 bases). V lost 6 bases, J lost 10 bases, and 12 bases lay in between. The germline V gene encodes CDR1 MNHEY and CDR2 SVGAGI. This CDR3 has 11 residues. The CDR3 DNA reads as TGTGCCAGCAGACAGGGCGAGGGAGCTTTCTTT. Amino acid sequence: CASRQGEGAFF.

The V and J genes are TRBV11-3 and TRBJ2-2, with 9 bases matching TRBD1. Germline V lookup: CDR1 SGHNT, CDR2 YENEEA. V lost 5 bases, J lost 9 bases, and 10 bases stayed unmatched. The CDR3 contains 15 residues. The CDR3 coding sequence is TGTGCCAGCAGCCCGGGACAGGGTGATTCCCGGGAGCTGTTTTTT. Encoded protein: CASSPGQGDSRELFF.

The J gene is TRBJ1-1, the V gene TRBV7-2; 8 bases match TRBD1. Germline-derived CDR1 and CDR2 are SGHTA and FQGNSA. Trimming removed 3 bases from V and 3 bases from J; junction bases left unmatched: 3. CDR3 length: 14 amino acids. The CDR3 protein is CASSFAQGDTEAFF. The CDR3 DNA sequence: TGTGCCAGCAGCTTTGCACAGGGGGACACTGAAGCTTTCTTT. Full variable domain (outside the CDR3, taken from reference TRBV7-2 and TRBJ1-1): GAGVSQSPSNKVTEKGKDVELRCDPISGHTALYWYRQSLGQGLEFLIYFQGNSAPDKSGLPSDRFSAERTGGSVSTLTIQRTQQEDSAVYLCASSFAQGDTEAFFGQGTRLTVV.

The rearrangement joins TRBV28 to TRBJ1-2; D possibly corresponds to TRBD1 (6 bases). V gave up 6 bases and J gave up 4 bases, with 18 bases separating them. CDR3 length: 15 residues. Per germline, CDR1 MDHEN and CDR2 SYDVKM. The CDR3, as DNA: TGTGCCAGCAGCCGCTCGGGGGGCACTAGCTATGGCTACACCTTC. It translates to CASSRSGGTSYGYTF.

The rearrangement joins TRBV20-1 to TRBJ2-5; maybe TRBD2 (5 bases). Germline CDR1 DFQATT, CDR2 SNEGSKA (reference sequence). The CDR3 consists of 11 residues. V shed 0 bases and J shed 7 bases, with 6 bases lying between them. CDR3 DNA: TGCAGTGCTAGAGACCGGGGGACCCAGTACTTC. Amino acids: CSARDRGTQYF.

The chain uses TRBV6-5 and TRBJ1-5; possibly TRBD1 for D (6 bases). Trimming left V 1 base short and J 5 bases short, with 9 bases between. CDR3 length: 14 amino acids. The germline V gene encodes CDR1 MNHEY and CDR2 SVGAGI. CDR3 sequence (DNA): TGTGCCAGCAGTTACTGGGCAGGGGATCAGCCCCAGCATTTT. It is translated as CASSYWAGDQPQHF.

About this clone: This CDR3 is also generated by other DNA sequences in the sample. V is TRBV18 and J is TRBJ1-4; TRBD1 matches 11 bases. The CDR3 contains 14 residues. CDR1 is KGHSH and CDR2 is LQKENI in the germline V gene. V trimming: 4 bases; J trimming: 6 bases; junction bases outside the gene matches: 1. The CDR3 bases are TGTGCCAGCTCACGGGACAGGGGGGATGAAAAACTGTTTTTT. It is translated as CASSRDRGDEKLFF.

The gene calls are TRBV5-1 and TRBJ2-7; D ambiguous. Germline CDR1 SGHRS, CDR2 YFSETQ. The CDR3 sequence is 13 residues long. The germline V and J ends were trimmed by 0 bases and 2 bases, with 6 bases remaining between them. The CDR3 DNA sequence: TGCGCCAGCAGCTTGGAAGGAGCCTACGAGCAGTACTTC. It yields the protein CASSLEGAYEQYF.

V gene TRBV11-2 combines with J gene TRBJ2-7; the match to TRBD1 covers 7 bases. This CDR3 has 15 amino acids. Germline V lookup: CDR1 SGHAT, CDR2 FQNNGV. V trimming: 4 bases; J trimming: 0 bases; junction bases outside the gene matches: 6. The CDR3 DNA follows: TGTGCCAGCAGCTCCTGGGACAGCGGCTCCTACGAGCAGTACTTC. As protein: CASSSWDSGSYEQYF.

The chain uses TRBV7-8 and TRBJ1-1; weak D call: TRBD1 (5 bases). The germline gives CDR1 SGHVS, CDR2 FQNEAQ. V lost 5 bases and J 8 bases, leaving 15 bases between the germline ends. The CDR3 sequence is 13 residues long. CDR3 region: CASSTPGDSEAFF. CDR3 DNA: TGTGCCAGCAGCACCCCGGGGGACTCCGAAGCTTTCTTT.